The text below deals with one T cell receptor (beta chain). Antigen specificity is unknown. Other DNA sequences within the sample encode an identical CDR3. The data belong to a study of OX40 agonist ivuxolimab in advanced cancers. Study-level findings and limits: Expanded clones tended on average to be more numerous among CD8+ T cells than CD4+.

The CDR3 spans 11 residues. Germline V lookup: CDR1 SGHTA, CDR2 FQGNSA. V gave up 5 bases and J gave up 5 bases, with 6 bases separating them. The repertoire was sequenced with immunoSEQ multiplex PCR; TCRdb's copy has only in-frame clones and lacks some. The table shows about 76,000 clones, with 65% to 90% occurring only once. Material: CD4+ or CD8+ T cells sorted from blood, obtained in a trial of the OX40 agonist ivuxolimab. The source of this sequence is an adult with an advanced solid tumor such as melanoma, head and neck, liver or kidney cancer. The rearrangement links TRBV7-2 to TRBJ2-5; D not resolved. The CDR3 nucleotides read TGTGCCAGCAGCCTCAGTGAGACCCAGTACTTC. Protein sequence: CASSLSETQYF. Using reference TRBV7-2 and TRBJ2-5 for the parts outside the CDR3, the full variable domain is GAGVSQSPSNKVTEKGKDVELRCDPISGHTALYWYRQSLGQGLEFLIYFQGNSAPDKSGLPSDRFSAERTGGSVSTLTIQRTQQEDSAVYLCASSLSETQYFGPGTRLLVL.